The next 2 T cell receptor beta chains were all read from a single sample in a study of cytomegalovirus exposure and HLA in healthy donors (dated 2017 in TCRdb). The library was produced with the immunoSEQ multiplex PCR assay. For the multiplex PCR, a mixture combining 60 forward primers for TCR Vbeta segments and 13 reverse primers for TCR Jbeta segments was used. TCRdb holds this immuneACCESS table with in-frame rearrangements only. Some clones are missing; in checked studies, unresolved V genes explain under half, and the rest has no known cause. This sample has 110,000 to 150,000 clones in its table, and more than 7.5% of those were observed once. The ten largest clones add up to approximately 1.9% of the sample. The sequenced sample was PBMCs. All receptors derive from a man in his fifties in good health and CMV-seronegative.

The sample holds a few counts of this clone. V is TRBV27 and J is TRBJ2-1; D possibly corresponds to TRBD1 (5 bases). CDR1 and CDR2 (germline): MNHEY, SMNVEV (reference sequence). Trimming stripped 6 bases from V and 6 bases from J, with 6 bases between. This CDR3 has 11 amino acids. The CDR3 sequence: CASRGLNEQFF. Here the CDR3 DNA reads TGTGCCAGCAGGGGGCTCAATGAGCAGTTCTTC.

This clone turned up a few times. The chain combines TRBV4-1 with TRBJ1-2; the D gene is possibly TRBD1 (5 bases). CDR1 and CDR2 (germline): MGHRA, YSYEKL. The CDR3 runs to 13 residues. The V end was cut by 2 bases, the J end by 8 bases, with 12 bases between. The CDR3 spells CASSQILEGGYTF. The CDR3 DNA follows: TGCGCCAGCAGCCAAATATTGGAGGGGGGCTACACCTTC.